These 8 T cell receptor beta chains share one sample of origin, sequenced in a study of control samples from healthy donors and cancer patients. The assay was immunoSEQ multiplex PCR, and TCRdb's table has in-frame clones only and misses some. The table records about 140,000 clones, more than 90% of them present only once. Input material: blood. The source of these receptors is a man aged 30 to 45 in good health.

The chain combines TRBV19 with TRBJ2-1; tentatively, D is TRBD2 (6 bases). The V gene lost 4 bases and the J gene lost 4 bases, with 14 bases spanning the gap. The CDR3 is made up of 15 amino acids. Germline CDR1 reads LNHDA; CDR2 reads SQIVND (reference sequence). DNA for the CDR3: TGTGCCAGTAGTAACCCCGGGACTGTGTACAATGAGCAGTTCTTC. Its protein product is CASSNPGTVYNEQFF.

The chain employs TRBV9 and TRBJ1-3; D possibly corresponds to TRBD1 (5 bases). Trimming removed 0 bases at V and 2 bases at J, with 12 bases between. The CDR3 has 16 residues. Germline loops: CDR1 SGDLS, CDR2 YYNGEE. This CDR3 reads CASSVEGVVPGNTIYF. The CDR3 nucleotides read TGTGCCAGCAGCGTAGAAGGGGTTGTTCCTGGAAACACCATATATTTT. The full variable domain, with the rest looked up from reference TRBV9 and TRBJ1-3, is DSGVTQTPKHLITATGQRVTLRCSPRSGDLSVYWYQQSLDQGLQFLIQYYNGEERAKGNILERFSAQQFPDLHSELNLSSLELGDSALYFCASSVEGVVPGNTIYFGEGSWLTVV.

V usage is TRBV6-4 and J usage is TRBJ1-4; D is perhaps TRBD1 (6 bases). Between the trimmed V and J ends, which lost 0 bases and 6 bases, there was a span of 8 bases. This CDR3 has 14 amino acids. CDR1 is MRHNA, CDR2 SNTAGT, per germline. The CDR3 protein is CASSDSSGDEKLFF. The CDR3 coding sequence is TGTGCCAGCAGTGACTCGTCAGGGGATGAAAAACTGTTTTTT.

The chain's CDR3 is CASSLAGHQPQHF. CDR3 DNA sequence: TGTGCCAGCAGTTTAGCAGGGCATCAGCCCCAGCATTTT. The chain is built from TRBV27 and TRBJ1-5, with a possible D match to TRBD1 (5 bases). The germline V and J ends were trimmed by 2 bases and 5 bases, with 7 bases remaining between them. The CDR3 runs to 13 residues. Germline loops: CDR1 MNHEY, CDR2 SMNVEV (reference sequence).

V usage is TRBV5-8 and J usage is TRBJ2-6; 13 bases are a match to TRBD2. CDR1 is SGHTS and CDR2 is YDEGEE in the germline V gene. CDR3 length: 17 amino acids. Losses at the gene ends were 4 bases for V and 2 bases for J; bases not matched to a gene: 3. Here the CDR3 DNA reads TGTGCCAGCAGCGTACTAGCGGGAGGGCCTGGGGCCAACGTCCTGACTTTC. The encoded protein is CASSVLAGGPGANVLTF.

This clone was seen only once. The DNA of the CDR3 is TGTGCCAGCAGTTTAACGACGGGATTTGGCAATGAGCAGTTCTTC. This codes for CASSLTTGFGNEQFF. The rearrangement links TRBV27 to TRBJ2-1; weak D call: TRBD2 (5 bases). This CDR3 has 15 residues. Germline V gene lookup returns CDR1 MNHEY and CDR2 SMNVEV (reference sequence). Between the trimmed V and J ends, which lost 2 bases and 6 bases, there was a span of 14 bases.

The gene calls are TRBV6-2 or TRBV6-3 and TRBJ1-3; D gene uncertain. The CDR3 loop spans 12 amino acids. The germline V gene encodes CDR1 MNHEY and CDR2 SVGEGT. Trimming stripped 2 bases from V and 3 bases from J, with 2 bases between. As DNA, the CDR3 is TGTGCCAGCAGTTACCTTGGAAACACCATATATTTT. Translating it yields CASSYLGNTIYF.

This chain's CDR3 is CASSARQPPYEQYF. In DNA form, the CDR3 reads TGTGCCAGCAGCGCGAGGCAGCCTCCCTACGAGCAGTACTTC. The rearrangement uses TRBV11-3 and TRBJ2-7; D gene uncertain. The CDR3 runs to 14 residues. Trimming shortened V by 5 bases and J by 2 bases, and 13 bases separated the two germline ends. CDR1 and CDR2 from the germline V gene are SGHNT and YENEEA.